The clone carrying this T cell receptor (beta chain) has only a few counts. This record belongs to a study of blood T cell repertoires in COVID-19. At the level of the study: COVID-19 samples from acute and convalescent phases originated in the United States, Italy and Spain.

Original handling: For nucleated cells, counts were estimated from reference gene primer amplification. Only in-frame clones appear in the TCRdb table, and some are missing; sequencing was by immunoSEQ multiplex PCR. Clone size and the V and J calls come from that table; the DNA yielded D and trimming. The table has more than 200,000 clones, around 86% seen once; the top ten hold 5% to 6.5%. V was shortened by 5 bases and J by 2 bases, with 9 bases between the two germline ends. The CDR3 totals 13 residues. Sequencing input: peripheral blood. This sequence was found in an elderly man with acute or convalescent COVID-19. The chain has TRBV12-3 or TRBV12-4 and TRBJ1-2; TRBD1 is a possible D gene (6 bases). CDR3 loop: CASSPDRNYGYTF. CDR3 coding DNA: TGTGCCAGCAGTCCGGACAGAAACTATGGCTACACCTTC.